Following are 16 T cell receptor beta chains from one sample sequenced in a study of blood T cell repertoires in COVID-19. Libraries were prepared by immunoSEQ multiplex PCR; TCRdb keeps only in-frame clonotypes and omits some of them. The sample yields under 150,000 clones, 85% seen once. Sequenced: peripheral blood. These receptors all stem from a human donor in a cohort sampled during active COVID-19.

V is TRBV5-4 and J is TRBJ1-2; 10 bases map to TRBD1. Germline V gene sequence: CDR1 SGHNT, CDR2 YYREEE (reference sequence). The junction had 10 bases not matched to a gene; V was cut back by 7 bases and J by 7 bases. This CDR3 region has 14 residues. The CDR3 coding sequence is TGTGCCAGCTTAAGACAGGGGGCGCGCGGTGGCTACACCTTC. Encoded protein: CASLRQGARGGYTF.

CDR3 sequence reads: CASSVVGGAPYNEQFF. The CDR3 nucleotides read TGTGCCAGCAGCGTCGTTGGGGGGGCCCCATACAATGAGCAGTTCTTC. The chain uses TRBV9 and TRBJ2-1; a weak D match, TRBD2 (7 bases). The CDR3 is 16 amino acids. Trimming shortened V by 2 bases and J by 4 bases, and 16 bases separated the two germline ends. Looked up from germline, CDR1 is SGDLS and CDR2 is YYNGEE.

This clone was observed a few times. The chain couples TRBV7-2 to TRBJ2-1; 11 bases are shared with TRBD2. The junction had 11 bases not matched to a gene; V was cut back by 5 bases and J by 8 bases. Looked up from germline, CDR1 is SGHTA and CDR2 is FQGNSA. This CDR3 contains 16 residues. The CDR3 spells CASSRSGGAGQDEQFF. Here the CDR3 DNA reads TGTGCCAGCAGCCGTAGCGGGGGGGCGGGTCAGGATGAGCAGTTCTTC.

CDR3 protein: CASSLYSGVSTDTQYF. CDR3 nucleotide sequence: TGTGCCAGCAGCTTATATAGCGGGGTTAGCACAGATACGCAGTATTTT. The rearrangement uses TRBV7-6 and TRBJ2-3; the match to TRBD2 covers 8 bases. Germline assignment: CDR1 SGHVS and CDR2 FNYEAQ. V was pared by 2 bases and J by 0 bases, with 4 bases of the junction left unmatched. The CDR3 sequence is 16 residues long.

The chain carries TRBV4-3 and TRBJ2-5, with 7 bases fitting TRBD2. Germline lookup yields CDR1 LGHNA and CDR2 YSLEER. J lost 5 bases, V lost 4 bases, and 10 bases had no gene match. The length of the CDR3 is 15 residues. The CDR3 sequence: CASSPRAGLRETQYF. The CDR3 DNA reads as TGCGCCAGCAGCCCCCGTGCGGGACTACGGGAGACCCAGTACTTC.

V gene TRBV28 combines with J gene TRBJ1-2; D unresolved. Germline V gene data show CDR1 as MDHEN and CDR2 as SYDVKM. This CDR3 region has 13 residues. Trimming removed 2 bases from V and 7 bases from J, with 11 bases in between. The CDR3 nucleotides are TGTGCCAGCAGTTTAGGGCCCGATTTTGGCTACACCTTC. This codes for CASSLGPDFGYTF.

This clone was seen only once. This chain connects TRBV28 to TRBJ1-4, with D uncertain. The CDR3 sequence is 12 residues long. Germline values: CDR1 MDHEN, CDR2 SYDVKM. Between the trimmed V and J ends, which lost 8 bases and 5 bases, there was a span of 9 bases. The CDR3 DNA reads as TGTGCCAGCCTCGCACTCAATGAAAAACTGTTTTTT. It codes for CASLALNEKLFF.

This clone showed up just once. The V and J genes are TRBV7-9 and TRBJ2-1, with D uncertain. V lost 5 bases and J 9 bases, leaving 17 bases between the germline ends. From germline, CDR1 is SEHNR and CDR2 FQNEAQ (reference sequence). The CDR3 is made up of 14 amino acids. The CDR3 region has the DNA TGTGCCAGCAGCCTACTTATAAGTGGTGGTGAGCAGTTCTTC. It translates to CASSLLISGGEQFF.

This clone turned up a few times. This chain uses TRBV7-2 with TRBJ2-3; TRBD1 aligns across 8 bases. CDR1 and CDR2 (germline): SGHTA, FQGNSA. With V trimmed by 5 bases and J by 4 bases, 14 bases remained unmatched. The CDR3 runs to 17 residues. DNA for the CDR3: TGTGCCAGCAGCGTCCGGGACAGGCGCTTGGGAGCAGATACGCAGTATTTT. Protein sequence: CASSVRDRRLGADTQYF.

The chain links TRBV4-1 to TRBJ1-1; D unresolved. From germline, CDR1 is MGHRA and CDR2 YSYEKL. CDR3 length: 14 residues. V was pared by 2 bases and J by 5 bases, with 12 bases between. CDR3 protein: CASSQISGGTEAFF. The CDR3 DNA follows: TGCGCCAGCAGCCAAATAAGCGGTGGGACTGAAGCTTTCTTT.

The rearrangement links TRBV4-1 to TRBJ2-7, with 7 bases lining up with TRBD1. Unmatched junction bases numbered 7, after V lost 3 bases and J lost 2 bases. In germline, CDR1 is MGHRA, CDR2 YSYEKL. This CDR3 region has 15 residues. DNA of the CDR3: TGCGCCAGCAGCCAGAGCGTAGGGACAGCCTACGAGCAGTACTTC. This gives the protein CASSQSVGTAYEQYF.

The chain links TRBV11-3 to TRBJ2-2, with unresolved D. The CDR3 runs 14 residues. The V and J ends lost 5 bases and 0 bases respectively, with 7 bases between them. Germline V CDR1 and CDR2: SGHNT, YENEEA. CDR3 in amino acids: CASSPRSNTGELFF. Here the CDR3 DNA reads TGTGCCAGCAGCCCGCGGTCGAACACCGGGGAGCTGTTTTTT. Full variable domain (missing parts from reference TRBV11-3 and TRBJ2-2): EAGVVQSPRYKIIEKKQPVAFWCNPISGHNTLYWYLQNLGQGPELLIRYENEEAVDDSQLPKDRFSAERLKGVDSTLKIQPAELGDSAVYLCASSPRSNTGELFFGEGSRLTVL.

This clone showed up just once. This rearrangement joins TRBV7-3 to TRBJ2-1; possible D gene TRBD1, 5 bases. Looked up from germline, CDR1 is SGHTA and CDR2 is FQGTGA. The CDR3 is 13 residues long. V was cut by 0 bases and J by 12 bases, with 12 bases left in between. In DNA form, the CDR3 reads TGTGCCAGCAGCTTAACTGGGGCCCATGGGCAGTTCTTC. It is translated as CASSLTGAHGQFF. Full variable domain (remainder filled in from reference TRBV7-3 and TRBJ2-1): GAGVSQTPSNKVTEKGKYVELRCDPISGHTALYWYRQSLGQGPEFLIYFQGTGAADDSGLPNDRFFAVRPEGSVSTLKIQRTERGDSAVYLCASSLTGAHGQFFGPGTRLTVL.

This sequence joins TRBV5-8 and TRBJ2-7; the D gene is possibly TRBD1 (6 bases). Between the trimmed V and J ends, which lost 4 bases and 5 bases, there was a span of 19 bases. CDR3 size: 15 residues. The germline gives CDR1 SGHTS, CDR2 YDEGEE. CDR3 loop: CASSPRPGERHEQYF. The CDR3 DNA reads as TGTGCCAGCAGCCCGCGGCCAGGGGAGCGACACGAGCAGTACTTC.

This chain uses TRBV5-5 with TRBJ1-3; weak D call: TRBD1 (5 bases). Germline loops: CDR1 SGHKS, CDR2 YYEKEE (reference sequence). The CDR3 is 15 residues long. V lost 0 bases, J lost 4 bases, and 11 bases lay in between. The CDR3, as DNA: TGTGCCAGCAGCTTGGGTGCCCAGGGAGGAAACACCATATATTTT. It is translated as CASSLGAQGGNTIYF.

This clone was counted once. The CDR3 reads CASSGGQAVNSPLHF. The CDR3 DNA sequence: TGTGCCAGTAGTGGGGGACAAGCCGTAAATTCACCCCTCCACTTT. J is TRBJ1-6 and V is TRBV19; tentatively, D is TRBD1 (6 bases). The V end was cut by 5 bases, the J end by 7 bases, with 15 bases between. This CDR3 has 15 amino acids. CDR1 and CDR2 (germline): LNHDA, SQIVND (reference sequence).